The 10 T cell receptor beta chains given below trace back to one sample, sequenced in a study of T cell responses to AZD1222 COVID-19 vaccine. Method: immunoSEQ multiplex PCR; TCRdb's copy keeps in-frame clones and lacks some. The data contain about 93,000 clones, 65% to 90% of them singletons. The sample here was peripheral blood, taken on day 0 of AZD1222 vaccination. These receptors all stem from an adult in good health.

This clone was detected only a few times. The chain joins TRBV25-1 to TRBJ1-2; TRBD1 might be the D (5 bases). Per germline, CDR1 MGHDK and CDR2 SYGVNS. This CDR3 comprises 13 residues. V dropped 0 bases and J dropped 8 bases, with 10 bases sitting between them. CDR3 sequence reads: CASSEYFGDGYTF. In DNA, the CDR3 is TGTGCCAGCAGTGAATATTTTGGGGACGGCTACACCTTC.

The J gene is TRBJ2-3, the V gene TRBV14; D is unresolved. Trimming removed 2 bases at V and 4 bases at J, with 7 bases between. In germline, CDR1 is SGHDN, CDR2 FVKESK. CDR3 length: 13 residues. The CDR3 DNA reads as TGTGCCAGCAGCCAAAACCCGCCAGATACGCAGTATTTT. This codes for CASSQNPPDTQYF.

The V and J genes are TRBV7-9 and TRBJ2-7; D may be TRBD2 (6 bases). The CDR3 is made up of 14 amino acids. Per germline, CDR1 SEHNR and CDR2 FQNEAQ (reference sequence). Trimming shortened V by 3 bases and J by 2 bases, and 11 bases separated the two germline ends. CDR3 bases: TGTGCCAGCAGCTTGGGTCTAGCGACCTACGAGCAGTACTTC. Translating it yields CASSLGLATYEQYF.

This clone was counted only a few times. The chain joins TRBV6-1 to TRBJ2-3, with TRBD1 matching 8 bases. The CDR3 loop spans 14 amino acids. V was pared by 3 bases and J by 5 bases, with 4 bases of the junction left unmatched. Germline CDR1 reads MNHNS; CDR2 reads SASEGT. The CDR3 protein is CASSDQGAGDTQYF. DNA for the CDR3: TGTGCCAGCAGTGACCAGGGGGCAGGAGATACGCAGTATTTT.

The V call is TRBV11-2, the J call TRBJ2-5, with 10 bases matching TRBD1. Per germline, CDR1 SGHAT and CDR2 FQNNGV. Germline trimming cut 5 bases from V and 5 bases from J; bases unmatched to any gene: 11. The length of the CDR3 is 16 residues. DNA for the CDR3: TGTGCCAGCAGCACGCCCGGGACAGGGGAGGCCGAGACCCAGTACTTC. Its protein product is CASSTPGTGEAETQYF.

The DNA for the CDR3 is TGTGCCACTTCCAGGGGAACAGGGGAAGCTTTCTTT. As protein: CATSRGTGEAFF. The rearrangement joins TRBV6-5 to TRBJ1-1; weak D call: TRBD1 (6 bases). The germline V gene has CDR1 MNHEY and CDR2 SVGAGI. CDR3 length equals 12 residues. V was cut by 10 bases and J by 8 bases, with 17 bases left in between.

The genes are TRBV5-1 and TRBJ1-1; no clear D. In germline, CDR1 is SGHRS, CDR2 YFSETQ. Trimming cost V 4 bases and J 3 bases, with 10 bases left between them. The CDR3 is 13 residues long. This CDR3 reads CASSLTGYTEAFF. The CDR3 DNA reads TGCGCCAGCAGCCTGACCGGATACACTGAAGCTTTCTTT.

The rearrangement links TRBV10-1 to TRBJ1-1, with D unresolved. V was cut by 1 base and J by 1 base, with 7 bases left in between. Germline assignment: CDR1 WNHNN and CDR2 SYGVQD (reference sequence). The CDR3 is made up of 14 amino acids. CDR3 sequence (DNA): TGCGCCAGCAGTGAGTATCGGGAGAACACTGAAGCTTTCTTT. It is translated as CASSEYRENTEAFF.

The gene calls are TRBV7-3 and TRBJ2-1; tentatively, D is TRBD1 (5 bases). V was trimmed by 5 bases and J by 13 bases, leaving 18 bases between them. The CDR3 has 13 residues. The germline V gene has CDR1 SGHTA and CDR2 FQGTGA. CDR3 DNA sequence: TGTGCCAGCAGCCTCAGGGAAAGAGGTAGACAGTTCTTC. Residues: CASSLRERGRQFF.

The chain has TRBV7-2 and TRBJ2-7; a possible D gene is TRBD1 (5 bases). This CDR3 spans 15 amino acids. Trimming took 1 base from V and 2 from J, leaving 12 bases between them. Germline V gene data show CDR1 as SGHTA and CDR2 as FQGNSA. The CDR3 nucleotides read TGTGCCAGCAGCTTAGGGGGCGGTACAACCTACGAGCAGTACTTC. Protein: CASSLGGGTTYEQYF.